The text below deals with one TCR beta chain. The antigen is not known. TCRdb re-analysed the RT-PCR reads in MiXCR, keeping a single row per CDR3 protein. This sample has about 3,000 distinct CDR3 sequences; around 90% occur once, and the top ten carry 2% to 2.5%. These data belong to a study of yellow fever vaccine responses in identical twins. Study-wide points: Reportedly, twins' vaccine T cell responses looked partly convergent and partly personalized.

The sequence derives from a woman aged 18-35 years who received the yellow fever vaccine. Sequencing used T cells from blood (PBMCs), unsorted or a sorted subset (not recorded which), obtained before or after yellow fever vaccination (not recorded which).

The CDR3: CASSPITGTGQFGLGSPLHF. DNA for the CDR3: TGTGCCAGCTCACCTATAACCGGGACAGGGCAGTTCGGATTGGGTTCACCCCTCCACTTT. The chain employs TRBV18 and TRBJ1-6; 9 nucleotides align to TRBD1. V was pared by 3 bases and J by 9 bases, with 21 bases of the junction left unmatched. The CDR3 runs 20 residues. Germline CDR1 reads KGHSH; CDR2 reads LQKENI.